This T cell receptor beta chain was sequenced for a study of blood T cell repertoires in COVID-19. Study at large: Both acute and convalescent COVID-19 samples were obtained from the United States, Italy and Spain. From T cells, B-cell-depleted T cells, or PBMCs came the material, which was cDNA or gDNA.

This clone was recorded only once. Per the original data handling: Estimation of nucleated cell counts relied on the amplification of reference gene primers. TCRdb keeps only in-frame clones here, not all; method: immunoSEQ multiplex PCR. V and J calls and clone size are those listed in that table; D and trimming were worked out from the DNA. The repertoire includes some 290,000 clones, around 87% of them detected once, and over 2% sits in the top ten. Trimming removed 1 base from V and 5 bases from J; junction bases left unmatched: 8. Per germline, CDR1 SNHLY and CDR2 FYNNEI. The CDR3 has 16 amino acids.

The sample taken for sequencing was peripheral blood. This clonotype was sampled from a woman between 45 and 65 years old who had recovered from COVID-19. The chain recombines TRBV2 with TRBJ2-3, with TRBD2 identical over 8 bases. The chain's CDR3 is CASSEGLGGAGDTQYF. As DNA, the CDR3 is TGTGCCAGCAGTGAAGGACTCGGGGGGGCCGGAGATACGCAGTATTTT. Looking up the rest from reference TRBV2 and TRBJ2-3 gives the full variable domain: EPEVTQTPSHQVTQMGQEVILRCVPISNHLYFYWYRQILGQKVEFLVSFYNNEISEKSEIFDDQFSVERPDGSNFTLKIRSTKLEDSAMYFCASSEGLGGAGDTQYFGPGTRLTVL.